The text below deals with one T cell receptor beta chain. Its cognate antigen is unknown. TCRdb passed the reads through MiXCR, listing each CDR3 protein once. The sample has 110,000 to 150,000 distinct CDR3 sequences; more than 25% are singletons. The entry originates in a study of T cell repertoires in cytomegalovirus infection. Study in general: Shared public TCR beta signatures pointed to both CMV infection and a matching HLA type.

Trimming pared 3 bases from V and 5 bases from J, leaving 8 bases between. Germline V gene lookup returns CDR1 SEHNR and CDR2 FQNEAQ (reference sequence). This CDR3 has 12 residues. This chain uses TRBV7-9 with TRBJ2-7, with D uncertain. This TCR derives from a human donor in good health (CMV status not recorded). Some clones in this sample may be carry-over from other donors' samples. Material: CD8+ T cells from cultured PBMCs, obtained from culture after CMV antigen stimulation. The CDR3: CASSFGTDEQYF. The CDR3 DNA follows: TGTGCCAGCAGCTTCGGAACGGACGAGCAGTACTTC.